These T cell receptor beta chains were read from a single sample in a study of T cell responses to AZD1222 COVID-19 vaccine. Repertoires were generated with immunoSEQ multiplex PCR, while TCRdb's copy carries only in-frame clones and drops some. The repertoire holds under 95,000 clones, with approximately 89% as singletons. Material: peripheral blood, obtained on day 0 of AZD1222 vaccination. These receptors were taken from an adult in good health. The CDR3 runs from the conserved cysteine through the conserved F or W.

J gene	V gene	CDR3 protein
TRBJ2-7	TRBV14	CASSHVVGTHEQYF
TRBJ2-7	TRBV4-1	CASSLSRGAPYEQYF
TRBJ2-3	TRBV30	CAWARDPPGTDTQYF
TRBJ2-1	TRBV29-1	CSARDAYNEQFF
TRBJ2-1	TRBV2	CASEVYNEQFF
TRBJ1-4	TRBV7-2	CASSLGTGGGEKLFF
TRBJ1-1	TRBV15	CATSKNTEAFF
TRBJ1-5	TRBV7-2	CASSLGGGRGQPQHF
TRBJ1-1	TRBV3-1/TRBV3-2	CASSPTIWGQRLNTEAFF
TRBJ2-6	TRBV21-1	CASSKGGAGANVLTF
TRBJ1-2	TRBV6-5	CASIPGGGYGYTF